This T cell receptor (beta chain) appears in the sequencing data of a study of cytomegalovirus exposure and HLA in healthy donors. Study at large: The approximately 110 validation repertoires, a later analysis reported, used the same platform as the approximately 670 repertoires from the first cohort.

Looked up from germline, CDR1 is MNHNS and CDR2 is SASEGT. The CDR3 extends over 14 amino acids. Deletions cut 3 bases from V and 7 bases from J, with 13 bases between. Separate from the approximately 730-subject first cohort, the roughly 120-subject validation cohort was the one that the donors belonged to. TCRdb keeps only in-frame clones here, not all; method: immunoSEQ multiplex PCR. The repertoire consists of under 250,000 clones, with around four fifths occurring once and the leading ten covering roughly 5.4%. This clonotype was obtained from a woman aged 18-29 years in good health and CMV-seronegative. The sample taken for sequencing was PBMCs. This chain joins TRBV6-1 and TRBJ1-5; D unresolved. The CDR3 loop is CASSEVGGNQPQHF. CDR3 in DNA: TGTGCCAGCAGTGAGGTCGGAGGTAACCAGCCCCAGCATTTT.